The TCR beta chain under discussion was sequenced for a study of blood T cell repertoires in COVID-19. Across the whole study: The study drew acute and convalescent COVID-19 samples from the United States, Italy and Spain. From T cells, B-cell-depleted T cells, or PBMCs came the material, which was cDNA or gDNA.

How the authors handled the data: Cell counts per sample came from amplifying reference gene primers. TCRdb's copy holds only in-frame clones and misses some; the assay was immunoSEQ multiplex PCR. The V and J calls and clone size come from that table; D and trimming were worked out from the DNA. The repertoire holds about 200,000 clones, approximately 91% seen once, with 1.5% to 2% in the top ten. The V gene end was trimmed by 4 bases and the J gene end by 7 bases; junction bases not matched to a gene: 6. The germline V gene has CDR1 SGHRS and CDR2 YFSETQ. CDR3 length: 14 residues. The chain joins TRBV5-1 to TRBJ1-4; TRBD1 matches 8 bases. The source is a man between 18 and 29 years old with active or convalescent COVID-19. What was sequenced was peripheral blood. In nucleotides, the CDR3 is TGCGCCAGCAGCGCCGGACAGGGCGGTGAAAAACTGTTTTTT. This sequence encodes CASSAGQGGEKLFF.